This TCR beta chain emerged from a study of identical twins. TCRdb passed the 5' RACE reads through MiXCR, listing each CDR3 protein once. Here the sample spans approximately 1.8 million distinct CDR3 sequences, about 32% being singletons. Trimming cost V 3 bases and J 6 bases, with 15 bases left between them. There are 13 residues in the CDR3. Per germline, CDR1 DFQATT and CDR2 SNEGSKA (reference sequence). The sequenced sample was cord blood. This sequence joins TRBV20-1 and TRBJ2-7; TRBD1 or TRBD2 may be the D gene (5 bases each). This receptor was obtained from a newborn girl in good health. The CDR3 loop reads CSASIRDPVEQYF. CDR3 DNA: TGCAGTGCTAGTATAAGGGACCCCGTCGAGCAGTACTTC.